This T cell receptor (beta chain) was sequenced for a study of T-cell memory formation after mild COVID-19. Study-level information: TCR clusters were mostly donor specific.

From the 5' RACE reads, TCRdb called clonotypes with MiXCR, one entry per CDR3 protein. The table shows 250,000 to 350,000 distinct CDR3 sequences, with around 19% occurring only once. The CDR3 runs to 14 residues. Germline V gene sequence: CDR1 MGHRA, CDR2 YSYEKL. Trimming shortened V by 7 bases and J by 3 bases, and 15 bases separated the two germline ends. This clonotype was observed a handful of times. This clonotype originated in a man younger than 35 who had mild COVID-19 (a few samples of this study predate the infection). Cell type and time point are not known. The sequenced material came from PBMCs or a T cell subset sorted from them (not recorded which). The V and J genes are TRBV4-1 and TRBJ1-1; a possible D gene is TRBD1 (6 bases). CDR3 sequence reads: CASKPTQGDTEAFF. CDR3 in DNA: TGCGCCAGCAAGCCCACACAGGGTGACACTGAAGCTTTCTTT.